The rows below give T cell receptor beta chains drawn from one sample of a study of blood T cell repertoires in COVID-19. Assay used: immunoSEQ multiplex PCR; TCRdb lists only in-frame clones, some missing. The sample holds around 220,000 clones, more than 70% seen once. The sequencing sample was made of peripheral blood. Every receptor here comes from a woman aged 35 to 49 who had recovered from COVID-19. Both conserved end residues are part of each CDR3. Fields, in order: CDR3 length, V gene, D gene, J gene, clone size, CDR3 DNA, CDR3 protein. D genes are given only for firm matches. Not every row has a clone size; where given, it reads once, few, many or a size class.

CDR3 length: 13; V gene: TRBV7-8; D gene: -; J gene: TRBJ1-2; clone size: -; CDR3 DNA: TGTGCCAGCAGCTTCCAAGGGGCGGGAGACTACACCTTC; CDR3 protein: CASSFQGAGDYTF
CDR3 length: 14; V gene: TRBV11-3; D gene: -; J gene: TRBJ2-5; clone size: -; CDR3 DNA: TGTGCCAGCAGCTGGCGACATAGCCAAGAGACCCAGTACTTC; CDR3 protein: CASSWRHSQETQYF
CDR3 length: 14; V gene: TRBV7-3; D gene: -; J gene: TRBJ2-1; clone size: -; CDR3 DNA: TGTGCCAGCAGCCCCCCCCCAGGGTACAATGAGCAGTTCTTC; CDR3 protein: CASSPPPGYNEQFF
CDR3 length: 15; V gene: TRBV7-3; D gene: TRBD1; J gene: TRBJ1-2; clone size: -; CDR3 DNA: TGTGCCAGCAGCCCCGGGACAGGGGAAGGCTATGGCTACACCTTC; CDR3 protein: CASSPGTGEGYGYTF
CDR3 length: 16; V gene: TRBV27; D gene: TRBD1; J gene: TRBJ2-7; clone size: once; CDR3 DNA: TGTGCCAGCAGTTTATCCAAGGGGACAGCCTCCTACGAGCAGTACTTC; CDR3 protein: CASSLSKGTASYEQYF
CDR3 length: 15; V gene: TRBV5-1; D gene: TRBD2; J gene: TRBJ2-7; clone size: -; CDR3 DNA: TGCGCCAGCAGCTTTCTAGCGGGGGGCCTCTACGAGCAGTACTTC; CDR3 protein: CASSFLAGGLYEQYF
CDR3 length: 16; V gene: TRBV19; D gene: -; J gene: TRBJ2-6; clone size: -; CDR3 DNA: TGTGCCAGTAGACCCGTATTAGCATCTGGGGCCAACGTCCTGACTTTC; CDR3 protein: CASRPVLASGANVLTF
CDR3 length: 14; V gene: TRBV19; D gene: TRBD1; J gene: TRBJ1-2; clone size: -; CDR3 DNA: TGTGCCAGTAGTATAGTGGGACAGGGGGAAGGCTACACCTTC; CDR3 protein: CASSIVGQGEGYTF
CDR3 length: 12; V gene: TRBV6-5; D gene: -; J gene: TRBJ2-3; clone size: -; CDR3 DNA: TGTGCCAGCAATCTACAGGCAGATACGCAGTATTTT; CDR3 protein: CASNLQADTQYF
CDR3 length: 17; V gene: TRBV7-2; D gene: TRBD2; J gene: TRBJ2-3; clone size: -; CDR3 DNA: TGTGCCAGCAGCCCCCCCAAGCGGGAGAGGAGCACAGATACGCAGTATTTT; CDR3 protein: CASSPPKRERSTDTQYF
CDR3 length: 16; V gene: TRBV28; D gene: TRBD1; J gene: TRBJ1-4; clone size: -; CDR3 DNA: TGTGCCAGCAGTGGAACAGGGGGCGCAACTAATGAAAAACTGTTTTTT; CDR3 protein: CASSGTGGATNEKLFF
CDR3 length: 14; V gene: TRBV29-1; D gene: TRBD1; J gene: TRBJ2-3; clone size: -; CDR3 DNA: TGCAGCGTTGCGGACAGGGGCGACACAGATACGCAGTATTTT; CDR3 protein: CSVADRGDTDTQYF
CDR3 length: 15; V gene: TRBV14; D gene: -; J gene: TRBJ2-5; clone size: -; CDR3 DNA: TGTGCCAGCAGCCAAGTAGCCGGGGTGACAGAGACCCAGTACTTC; CDR3 protein: CASSQVAGVTETQYF
CDR3 length: 12; V gene: TRBV6-2/TRBV6-3; D gene: -; J gene: TRBJ2-1; clone size: -; CDR3 DNA: TGTGCCAGCAGTTACAAGGGGCTAAGATGGTTCTTC; CDR3 protein: CASSYKGLRWFF
CDR3 length: 14; V gene: TRBV5-4; D gene: -; J gene: TRBJ1-3; clone size: -; CDR3 DNA: TGTGCCAGCAGCCCCGGACTATCTGGAAACACCATATATTTT; CDR3 protein: CASSPGLSGNTIYF
CDR3 length: 15; V gene: TRBV7-2; D gene: -; J gene: TRBJ1-1; clone size: -; CDR3 DNA: TGTGCCAGCAGCATACTACAGGGCCCGAACACTGAAGCTTTCTTT; CDR3 protein: CASSILQGPNTEAFF
CDR3 length: 13; V gene: TRBV2; D gene: -; J gene: TRBJ1-2; clone size: -; CDR3 DNA: TGTGCCAGCAGTGACAGGGAATATTATGGCTACACCTTC; CDR3 protein: CASSDREYYGYTF
CDR3 length: 15; V gene: TRBV7-6; D gene: -; J gene: TRBJ2-1; clone size: -; CDR3 DNA: TGTGCCAGCAGCTCTAAGCGGGCGTACTACAATGAGCAGTTCTTC; CDR3 protein: CASSSKRAYYNEQFF
CDR3 length: 13; V gene: TRBV18; D gene: -; J gene: TRBJ1-5; clone size: -; CDR3 DNA: TGTGCCAGCTCACGGGCAGGGGATCAGCCCCAGCATTTT; CDR3 protein: CASSRAGDQPQHF
CDR3 length: 13; V gene: TRBV2; D gene: -; J gene: TRBJ2-1; clone size: -; CDR3 DNA: TGTGCCAGCAGTGATTATCCTTACAATGAGCAGTTCTTC; CDR3 protein: CASSDYPYNEQFF
CDR3 length: 16; V gene: TRBV4-3; D gene: -; J gene: TRBJ2-3; clone size: -; CDR3 DNA: TGCGCCAGCAGCCCTCTGGCTCGCGGTCACACAGATACGCAGTATTTT; CDR3 protein: CASSPLARGHTDTQYF
CDR3 length: 15; V gene: TRBV5-1; D gene: -; J gene: TRBJ2-5; clone size: once; CDR3 DNA: TGCGCCAGCAGCTTGGCTTCCCTCGGGTGGGAGACCCAGTACTTC; CDR3 protein: CASSLASLGWETQYF
CDR3 length: 16; V gene: TRBV24-1; D gene: TRBD1; J gene: TRBJ2-1; clone size: once; CDR3 DNA: TGTGCCACCCAGGGACAGAATAAGGGTGGAGGCAATGAGCAGTTCTTC; CDR3 protein: CATQGQNKGGGNEQFF
CDR3 length: 13; V gene: TRBV7-8; D gene: TRBD1; J gene: TRBJ1-1; clone size: -; CDR3 DNA: TGTGCCAGCAGCCGTCGGACAGGGCCTGAAGCTTTCTTT; CDR3 protein: CASSRRTGPEAFF
CDR3 length: 14; V gene: TRBV12-5; D gene: -; J gene: TRBJ1-2; clone size: -; CDR3 DNA: TGTGCTAGTGGGCTGACAGGCACTAACTATGGCTACACCTTC; CDR3 protein: CASGLTGTNYGYTF
CDR3 length: 14; V gene: TRBV4-3; D gene: TRBD1; J gene: TRBJ2-7; clone size: -; CDR3 DNA: TGCGCCAGCAGCCAATCACCTACAGGGGACGAGCAGTACTTC; CDR3 protein: CASSQSPTGDEQYF
CDR3 length: 14; V gene: TRBV6-4; D gene: -; J gene: TRBJ1-5; clone size: -; CDR3 DNA: TGTGCCAGCAGATGGGATAGGGGCGGGGAGCCCCAGCATTTT; CDR3 protein: CASRWDRGGEPQHF
CDR3 length: 19; V gene: TRBV13; D gene: TRBD2; J gene: TRBJ2-1; clone size: -; CDR3 DNA: TGTGCCAGCAGCCCAAGACTAGCGGGGGGGCGAGGCCCCTACAATGAGCAGTTCTTC; CDR3 protein: CASSPRLAGGRGPYNEQFF
CDR3 length: 12; V gene: TRBV27; D gene: TRBD1; J gene: TRBJ1-2; clone size: once; CDR3 DNA: TGTGCCAGCAGTAGGACAGGGGGTGGCTACACCTTC; CDR3 protein: CASSRTGGGYTF
CDR3 length: 16; V gene: TRBV7-2; D gene: -; J gene: TRBJ2-2; clone size: -; CDR3 DNA: TGTGCCAGCAGCTTAGACAGGACGTATAGCACCGGGGAGCTGTTTTTT; CDR3 protein: CASSLDRTYSTGELFF
CDR3 length: 13; V gene: TRBV19; D gene: -; J gene: TRBJ2-1; clone size: -; CDR3 DNA: TGTGCCAGTAGTATCGGAGCCTACAATGAGCAGTTCTTC; CDR3 protein: CASSIGAYNEQFF
CDR3 length: 13; V gene: TRBV7-2; D gene: -; J gene: TRBJ2-5; clone size: -; CDR3 DNA: TGTGCCAGCAGCAATAAGCCAGGAGAGACCCAGTACTTC; CDR3 protein: CASSNKPGETQYF
CDR3 length: 14; V gene: TRBV12-5; D gene: TRBD2; J gene: TRBJ2-3; clone size: -; CDR3 DNA: TGTGCTAGTGGGGTCGCTAGCGGGAGTCATACGCAGTATTTT; CDR3 protein: CASGVASGSHTQYF
CDR3 length: 15; V gene: TRBV5-6; D gene: TRBD1; J gene: TRBJ2-1; clone size: -; CDR3 DNA: TGTGCCAGCAGCGCGGGACAGGGGGCTGGGTATGAGCAGTTCTTC; CDR3 protein: CASSAGQGAGYEQFF
CDR3 length: 18; V gene: TRBV12-5; D gene: TRBD2; J gene: TRBJ2-3; clone size: -; CDR3 DNA: TGTGCTAGTGGTTCGACCGGACTAGCGGGGGGGCAGGCAGATACGCAGTATTTT; CDR3 protein: CASGSTGLAGGQADTQYF
CDR3 length: 15; V gene: TRBV6-5; D gene: TRBD1; J gene: TRBJ1-4; clone size: -; CDR3 DNA: TGTGCCAGCAGCGCAAAGACAGGGATTAATGAAAAACTGTTTTTT; CDR3 protein: CASSAKTGINEKLFF
CDR3 length: 14; V gene: TRBV6-5; D gene: -; J gene: TRBJ2-7; clone size: few; CDR3 DNA: TGTGCCAGCAGCCCAGATTCACATAACTACGAGCAGTACTTC; CDR3 protein: CASSPDSHNYEQYF
CDR3 length: 15; V gene: TRBV11-2; D gene: -; J gene: TRBJ2-3; clone size: -; CDR3 DNA: TGTGCCAGCAGATCCATTCCGGGGATCACAGATACGCAGTATTTT; CDR3 protein: CASRSIPGITDTQYF
CDR3 length: 14; V gene: TRBV7-3; D gene: TRBD2; J gene: TRBJ2-1; clone size: -; CDR3 DNA: TGTGCCAGCAGCGCTAGCGGGGAGGTCAATGAGCAGTTCTTC; CDR3 protein: CASSASGEVNEQFF
CDR3 length: 15; V gene: TRBV19; D gene: TRBD1; J gene: TRBJ1-5; clone size: -; CDR3 DNA: TGTGCCAGTAGTGTAATACAGGGGGAGGGTCAGCCCCAGCATTTT; CDR3 protein: CASSVIQGEGQPQHF
CDR3 length: 16; V gene: TRBV7-9; D gene: TRBD2; J gene: TRBJ2-1; clone size: -; CDR3 DNA: TGTGCCAGCAGCTCCCCTGGACTAGTGGCATCCAATGAGCAGTTCTTC; CDR3 protein: CASSSPGLVASNEQFF
CDR3 length: 15; V gene: TRBV6-2/TRBV6-3; D gene: TRBD1; J gene: TRBJ1-1; clone size: few; CDR3 DNA: TGTGCCAGCAGTGAGACAGGGGGAGAGAGATCTGAAGCTTTCTTT; CDR3 protein: CASSETGGERSEAFF
CDR3 length: 16; V gene: TRBV11-1; D gene: -; J gene: TRBJ2-1; clone size: -; CDR3 DNA: TGTGCCAGCAGCTTCCCTTCGACACCCTCCTACAATGAGCAGTTCTTC; CDR3 protein: CASSFPSTPSYNEQFF
CDR3 length: 12; V gene: TRBV12-3/TRBV12-4; D gene: -; J gene: TRBJ1-2; clone size: -; CDR3 DNA: TGTGCCAGCAGTGCCGAGGGTTTTGGCTACACCTTC; CDR3 protein: CASSAEGFGYTF
CDR3 length: 15; V gene: TRBV11-2; D gene: TRBD2; J gene: TRBJ2-7; clone size: few; CDR3 DNA: TGTGCCAGCAGCTTAGGGGCGGGAGGACCCTACGAGCAGTACTTC; CDR3 protein: CASSLGAGGPYEQYF
CDR3 length: 17; V gene: TRBV3-1/TRBV3-2; D gene: TRBD2; J gene: TRBJ2-1; clone size: -; CDR3 DNA: TGTGCCAGCAGACTGTGGGGGACTAGCGGAGCTGGGGATGAGCAGTTCTTC; CDR3 protein: CASRLWGTSGAGDEQFF
CDR3 length: 16; V gene: TRBV5-1; D gene: -; J gene: TRBJ2-3; clone size: -; CDR3 DNA: TGCGCCAGCAGTAGACTCTGGGGGCCCAGCACAGATACGCAGTATTTT; CDR3 protein: CASSRLWGPSTDTQYF
CDR3 length: 17; V gene: TRBV18; D gene: TRBD2; J gene: TRBJ2-7; clone size: -; CDR3 DNA: TGTGCCAGCTCACCACCAAACCGACTAGCGGGAGACTACGAGCAGTACTTC; CDR3 protein: CASSPPNRLAGDYEQYF
CDR3 length: 14; V gene: TRBV9; D gene: -; J gene: TRBJ1-1; clone size: -; CDR3 DNA: TGTGCCAGCAGCCCGGACAGCGCCTCCCTTGAAGCTTTCTTT; CDR3 protein: CASSPDSASLEAFF
CDR3 length: 16; V gene: TRBV7-2; D gene: -; J gene: TRBJ2-7; clone size: -; CDR3 DNA: TGTGCCAGCAGCTTAGTGGCAGGGTTTGATGTCTACGAGCAGTACTTC; CDR3 protein: CASSLVAGFDVYEQYF
CDR3 length: 15; V gene: TRBV7-9; D gene: TRBD2; J gene: TRBJ2-3; clone size: -; CDR3 DNA: TGTGCCAGCAGCTTGGGCGGGGGGGGCAGAGATACGCAGTATTTT; CDR3 protein: CASSLGGGGRDTQYF
CDR3 length: 14; V gene: TRBV5-1; D gene: TRBD1; J gene: TRBJ1-2; clone size: -; CDR3 DNA: TGCGCCAGCAGCTTCGGACAGGGGGCTTATGGCTACACCTTC; CDR3 protein: CASSFGQGAYGYTF
CDR3 length: 14; V gene: TRBV7-9; D gene: TRBD1; J gene: TRBJ2-7; clone size: -; CDR3 DNA: TGTGCCAGCTTTTCCGGGACAGACTCCTACGAGCAGTACTTC; CDR3 protein: CASFSGTDSYEQYF
CDR3 length: 15; V gene: TRBV4-3; D gene: -; J gene: TRBJ1-6; clone size: -; CDR3 DNA: TGCGCCAGCAGCCAGAGCGGGACGATGGGGTCACCCCTCCACTTT; CDR3 protein: CASSQSGTMGSPLHF
CDR3 length: 16; V gene: TRBV5-4; D gene: -; J gene: TRBJ1-6; clone size: few; CDR3 DNA: TGTGCCAGCAGCTTGGTCGGCCCCGGGGGGGATTCACCCCTCCACTTT; CDR3 protein: CASSLVGPGGDSPLHF
CDR3 length: 15; V gene: TRBV6-2/TRBV6-3; D gene: -; J gene: TRBJ2-5; clone size: -; CDR3 DNA: TGTGCCAGCAGTACGGCCCGGGACACCCAAGAGACCCAGTACTTC; CDR3 protein: CASSTARDTQETQYF
CDR3 length: 13; V gene: TRBV28; D gene: -; J gene: TRBJ1-2; clone size: once; CDR3 DNA: TGTGCCAGCAGGGAAACAGGCCTCTATGGCTACACCTTC; CDR3 protein: CASRETGLYGYTF
CDR3 length: 16; V gene: TRBV10-1; D gene: -; J gene: TRBJ2-7; clone size: once; CDR3 DNA: TGCGCCAGCAGTGAGACCCTCGATCGTAGCTCCTACGAGCAGTACTTC; CDR3 protein: CASSETLDRSSYEQYF
CDR3 length: 14; V gene: TRBV18; D gene: -; J gene: TRBJ2-7; clone size: -; CDR3 DNA: TGTGCCAGCTCACCACCGGACAGAAGCTACGAGCAGTACTTC; CDR3 protein: CASSPPDRSYEQYF
CDR3 length: 13; V gene: TRBV25-1; D gene: -; J gene: TRBJ1-2; clone size: -; CDR3 DNA: TGTGCCAGCAGTGACCCTACGGGCTATGGCTACACCTTC; CDR3 protein: CASSDPTGYGYTF